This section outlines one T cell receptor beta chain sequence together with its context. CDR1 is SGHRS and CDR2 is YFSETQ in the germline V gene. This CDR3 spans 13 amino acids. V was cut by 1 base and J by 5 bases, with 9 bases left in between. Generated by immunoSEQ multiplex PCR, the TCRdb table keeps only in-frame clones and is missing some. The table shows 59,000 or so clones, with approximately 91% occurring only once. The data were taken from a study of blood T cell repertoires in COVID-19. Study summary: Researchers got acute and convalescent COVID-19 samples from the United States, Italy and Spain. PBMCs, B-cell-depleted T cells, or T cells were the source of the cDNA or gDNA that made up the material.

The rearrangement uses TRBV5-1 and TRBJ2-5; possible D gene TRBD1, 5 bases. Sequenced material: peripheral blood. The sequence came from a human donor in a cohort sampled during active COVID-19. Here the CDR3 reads CASSLPGLETQYF. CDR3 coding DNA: TGCGCCAGCAGCTTGCCAGGGTTGGAGACCCAGTACTTC.